Shown below are 21 T cell receptor beta chains from a single sample sequenced in a study of T cell changes during pregnancy in multiple sclerosis. Assay: immunoSEQ multiplex PCR; the TCRdb copy retains only in-frame clones and omits some. The repertoire holds around 110,000 clones, with about 90% as singletons. The source material was peripheral blood, sampled in the third trimester of pregnancy. The receptors were sampled from a female donor with multiple sclerosis, enrolled in a pregnancy study.

This chain links TRBV2 with TRBJ2-1; 10 nucleotides line up with TRBD2. This CDR3 is built from 15 residues. Germline-derived CDR1 and CDR2 are SNHLY and FYNNEI. V shed 7 bases and J 4 bases; nucleotides not matched to a gene: 7. CDR3 region: CASTEREGPYNEQFF. The CDR3, as DNA: TGTGCCAGCACTGAGCGGGAGGGTCCTTACAATGAGCAGTTCTTC.

This sequence joins TRBV5-1 and TRBJ1-6; tentatively, D is TRBD1 (5 bases). The CDR3 has 14 amino acids. Germline values: CDR1 SGHRS, CDR2 YFSETQ. V was shortened by 4 bases and J by 11 bases, with 16 bases between the two germline ends. CDR3 coding DNA: TGCGCCAGCAGCGGCACGGGGGAGTGGGCACCCCTCCACTTT. This gives the protein CASSGTGEWAPLHF.

The CDR3 loop is CASSRGPNTEAFF. CDR3 sequence (DNA): TGTGCCAGCAGCCGCGGTCCTAACACTGAAGCTTTCTTT. The V and J genes are TRBV28 and TRBJ1-1; no definite D call. The CDR3 is made up of 13 amino acids. Germline-derived CDR1 and CDR2 are MDHEN and SYDVKM. V was clipped by 6 bases and J by 2 bases, with 10 bases between them.

The V gene is TRBV18, the J gene TRBJ2-3, with D possibly being TRBD1 (5 bases). The V end lost 7 bases, the J end lost 2 bases, and 10 bases lay between the germline ends. This CDR3 has 13 residues. Germline V gene data show CDR1 as KGHSH and CDR2 as LQKENI. This CDR3 reads CASCLTATDTQYF. Here the CDR3 DNA reads TGTGCCAGCTGTCTGACAGCCACAGATACGCAGTATTTT.

The rearrangement uses TRBV25-1 and TRBJ2-5, with D unresolved. Germline CDR1 and CDR2: MGHDK and SYGVNS. The CDR3 runs 12 residues. V lost 0 bases, J lost 5 bases, and 4 bases lay in between. The CDR3 reads CASSEYMETQYF. The CDR3 DNA reads TGTGCCAGCAGTGAATATATGGAGACCCAGTACTTC. The variable domain in full, with the rest retrieved from reference TRBV25-1 and TRBJ2-5, is EADIYQTPRYLVIGTGKKITLECSQTMGHDKMYWYQQDPGMELHLIHYSYGVNSTEKGDLSSESTVSRIRTEHFPLTLESARPSHTSQYLCASSEYMETQYFGPGTRLLVL.

V gene TRBV15 combines with J gene TRBJ2-2; 7 bases fit TRBD1. The CDR3 is 17 amino acids. V dropped 1 base and J dropped 1; count of bases not matched to a gene: 6. The germline V gene encodes CDR1 LNHNV and CDR2 YYDKDF (reference sequence). CDR3 region: CATSRGFNRGNTGELFF. CDR3 DNA: TGTGCCACCAGCAGAGGGTTTAACAGGGGGAACACCGGGGAGCTGTTTTTT.

The genes are TRBV4-2 and TRBJ2-7; D is unclear. CDR1 and CDR2 from the germline V gene are LGHNA and YNFKEQ. The CDR3 contains 13 residues. V was cut by 1 base and J by 7 bases, with 11 bases left in between. CDR3 nucleotide sequence: TGTGCCAGCAGCCAAGGTGTGTCGAGGGAGCAGTACTTC. It specifies CASSQGVSREQYF.

The count of this clone is one. The chain couples TRBV7-2 to TRBJ2-2; the match to TRBD2 covers 8 bases. The CDR3 totals 14 residues. CDR1 is SGHTA, CDR2 FQGNSA, per germline. J was trimmed by 4 bases and V by 5 bases; bases with no gene match: 3. CDR3 protein: CASSPLAGTGELFF. CDR3 DNA sequence: TGTGCCAGCAGCCCCCTAGCGGGCACCGGGGAGCTGTTTTTT.

This clone was counted a single time. The chain combines TRBV19 with TRBJ2-7, with TRBD1 identical over 7 bases. V lost 5 bases to trimming and J lost 3 bases; unmatched junction nucleotides: 10. CDR3 length: 15 amino acids. The germline V gene has CDR1 LNHDA and CDR2 SQIVND (reference sequence). This CDR3 reads CASSPNRGRDYEQYF. The CDR3, as DNA: TGTGCCAGTAGTCCAAACAGGGGTAGAGACTACGAGCAGTACTTC.

The chain joins TRBV5-4 to TRBJ2-2; 13 nucleotides match TRBD2. Unmatched junction bases numbered 4, after V lost 4 bases and J lost 7 bases. The CDR3 contains 15 residues. Germline V gives CDR1 SGHNT, CDR2 YYREEE (reference sequence). The CDR3 reads CASSPGTSGVGELFF. CDR3 in DNA: TGTGCCAGCAGCCCAGGGACTAGCGGGGTCGGGGAGCTGTTTTTT.

The chain has TRBV5-1 and TRBJ1-2; weak D call: TRBD1 (5 bases). CDR3 length equals 15 residues. Trimming pared 0 bases from V and 0 bases from J, leaving 9 bases between. Germline V gene data show CDR1 as SGHRS and CDR2 as YFSETQ. The CDR3 sequence: CASSLGGASNYGYTF. The CDR3 coding sequence is TGCGCCAGCAGCTTGGGTGGGGCATCTAACTATGGCTACACCTTC.

V gene TRBV19 combines with J gene TRBJ1-5; tentative D call: TRBD1 (6 bases). The V end lost 0 bases, the J end lost 8 bases, and 20 bases lay between the germline ends. The germline gives CDR1 LNHDA, CDR2 SQIVND (reference sequence). This CDR3 has 17 residues. The DNA of the CDR3 is TGTGCCAGTAGTATAGATCTAGGGGGACAAGGTTGGAAGCCCCAGCATTTT. It encodes CASSIDLGGQGWKPQHF.

The chain has TRBV6-1 and TRBJ1-2; 7 positions agree with TRBD1. The CDR3 consists of 14 residues. CDR1 is MNHNS, CDR2 SASEGT, per germline. The junction had 10 bases not matched to a gene; V was cut back by 6 bases and J by 6 bases. CDR3 bases: TGTGCCAGCAGGAATCATGACAGGGCTCATGGCTACACCTTC. Translating it yields CASRNHDRAHGYTF.

In this sample, this clone turned up once. The V and J genes are TRBV27 and TRBJ2-3; D gene ambiguous. The CDR3 contains 11 residues. The V end was cut by 8 bases, the J end by 4 bases, with 7 bases between. Germline assignment: CDR1 MNHEY and CDR2 SMNVEV (reference sequence). CDR3 nucleotides: TGTGCCAGCTATCAGGCAGATACGCAGTATTTT. As protein: CASYQADTQYF.

V and J are TRBV10-3 and TRBJ2-1; 14 bases are shared with TRBD2. V lost 2 bases, J lost 1 base, and 7 bases stayed unmatched. The CDR3 consists of 19 residues. The germline V gene has CDR1 ENHRY and CDR2 SYGVKD. In DNA form, the CDR3 reads TGTGCCATCAGTGAGCCTGGGACTAGCGGGGGCTTTTCCTACAATGAGCAGTTCTTC. This translates into CAISEPGTSGGFSYNEQFF.

The chain is built from TRBV30 and TRBJ1-2, with TRBD1 as a possible D gene (5 bases). CDR1 and CDR2 (germline): GTSNPN, SVGIG (reference sequence). The CDR3 totals 12 residues. V was pared by 4 bases and J by 3 bases, with 9 bases between. The CDR3 bases are TGTGCCTGGACCTCAGGGCACTATGGCTACACCTTC. Protein sequence: CAWTSGHYGYTF.

CDR3 sequence (DNA): TGTGCCAGCAATAAAAGACAGGGGGCGCGGATCATTCAGTACTTC. It specifies CASNKRQGARIIQYF. This rearrangement joins TRBV19 to TRBJ2-4; TRBD1 matches 10 bases. The CDR3 extends over 15 amino acids. Germline trimming cut 9 bases from V and 9 bases from J; bases unmatched to any gene: 14. In germline, CDR1 is LNHDA, CDR2 SQIVND (reference sequence).

To note about this clone: The same CDR3 is also encoded by other DNA sequences in this sample. Written as DNA, the CDR3 is TGTGCCAGCAGCTTGTCAGGGCCCAGCACAGATACGCAGTATTTT. Protein product: CASSLSGPSTDTQYF. The chain links TRBV5-6 to TRBJ2-3; a weak D match, TRBD1 (5 bases). CDR1 is SGHDT and CDR2 is YYEEEE in the germline V gene. The CDR3 contains 15 residues. V gave up 1 base and J gave up 0 bases, with 9 bases separating them.

The chain uses TRBV7-9 and TRBJ2-1; 7 nucleotides agree with TRBD2. This CDR3 spans 16 amino acids. J was trimmed by 0 bases and V by 5 bases; bases with no gene match: 7. Germline-derived CDR1 and CDR2 are SEHNR and FQNEAQ (reference sequence). The CDR3 bases are TGTGCCAGCAGCCCGAAGACTAGCAGCTCCTACAATGAGCAGTTCTTC. This encodes CASSPKTSSSYNEQFF.

CDR3 nucleotides: TGTGCCTGGAGTTCCTCCACAGGGTGGGGCTCACCCCTCCACTTT. Translating gives CAWSSSTGWGSPLHF. The V call is TRBV30, the J call TRBJ1-6; possibly TRBD1 for D (6 bases). The germline CDR1 and CDR2 sequences are GTSNPN and SVGIG (reference sequence). Trimming removed 2 bases at V and 10 bases at J, with 18 bases between. CDR3 length: 15 amino acids. The complete variable domain, with remaining parts taken from reference TRBV30 and TRBJ1-6, reads SQTIHQWPATLVQPVGSPLSLECTVEGTSNPNLYWYRQAAGRGLQLLFYSVGIGQISSEVPQNLSASRPQDRQFILSSKKLLLSDSGFYLCAWSSSTGWGSPLHFGNGTRLTVT.

The rearrangement uses TRBV9 and TRBJ1-2; 10 bases are a match to TRBD1. Germline CDR1 SGDLS, CDR2 YYNGEE. Unmatched junction bases numbered 7, after V lost 2 bases and J lost 6 bases. The CDR3 is 15 residues long. The CDR3 region has the DNA TGTGCCAGCAGCGTCTCCGGGACAGGGGTGGATGGCTACACCTTC. It translates to CASSVSGTGVDGYTF.